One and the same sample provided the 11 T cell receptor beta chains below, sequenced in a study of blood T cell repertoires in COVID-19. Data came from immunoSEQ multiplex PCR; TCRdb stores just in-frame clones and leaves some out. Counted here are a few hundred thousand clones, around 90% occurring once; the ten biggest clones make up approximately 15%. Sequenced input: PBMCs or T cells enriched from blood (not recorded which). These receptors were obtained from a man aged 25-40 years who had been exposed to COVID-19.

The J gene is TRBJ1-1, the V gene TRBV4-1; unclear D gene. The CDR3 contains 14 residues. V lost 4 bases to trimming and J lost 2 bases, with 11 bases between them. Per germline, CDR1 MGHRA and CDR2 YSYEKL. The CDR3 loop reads CASSLEQRNTEAFF. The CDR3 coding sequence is TGCGCCAGCAGCCTTGAACAGAGAAACACTGAAGCTTTCTTT.

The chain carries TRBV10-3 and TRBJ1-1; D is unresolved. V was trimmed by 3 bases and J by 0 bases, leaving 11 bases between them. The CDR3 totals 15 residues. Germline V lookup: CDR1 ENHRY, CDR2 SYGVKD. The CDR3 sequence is CAISDSPSLNTEAFF. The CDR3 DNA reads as TGTGCCATCAGTGATAGCCCCTCCTTGAACACTGAAGCTTTCTTT.

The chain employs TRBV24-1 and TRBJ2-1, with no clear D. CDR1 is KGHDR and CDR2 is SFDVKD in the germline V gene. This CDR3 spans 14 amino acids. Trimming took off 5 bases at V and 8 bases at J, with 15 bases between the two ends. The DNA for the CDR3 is TGTGCCACCAGTGCCGCTAGTGCCAGCTATGAGCAGTTCTTC. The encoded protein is CATSAASASYEQFF.

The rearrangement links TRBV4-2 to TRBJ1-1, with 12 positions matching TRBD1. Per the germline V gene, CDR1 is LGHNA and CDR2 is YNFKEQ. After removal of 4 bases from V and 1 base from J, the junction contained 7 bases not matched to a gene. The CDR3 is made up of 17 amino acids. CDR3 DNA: TGTGCCAGCAGCCTCGGGACAGGGGGCCTCAGGAACACTGAAGCTTTCTTT. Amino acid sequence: CASSLGTGGLRNTEAFF.

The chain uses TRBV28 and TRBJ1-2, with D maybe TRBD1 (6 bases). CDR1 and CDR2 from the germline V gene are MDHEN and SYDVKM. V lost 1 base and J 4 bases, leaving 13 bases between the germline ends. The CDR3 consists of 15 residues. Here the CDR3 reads CASSLYREGGYGYTF. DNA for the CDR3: TGTGCCAGCAGTTTATACAGGGAGGGGGGCTATGGCTACACCTTC.

The CDR3 region is CASSFRGSTDTQYF. Written as DNA, the CDR3 is TGTGCCAGCAGCTTCAGGGGAAGCACAGATACGCAGTATTTT. The chain recombines TRBV13 with TRBJ2-3, with a weak D call TRBD1 (6 bases). Germline V CDR1 and CDR2: PRHDT, FYEKMQ (reference sequence). The CDR3 length is 14 residues. Trimming cost V 3 bases and J 0 bases, with 7 bases left between them.

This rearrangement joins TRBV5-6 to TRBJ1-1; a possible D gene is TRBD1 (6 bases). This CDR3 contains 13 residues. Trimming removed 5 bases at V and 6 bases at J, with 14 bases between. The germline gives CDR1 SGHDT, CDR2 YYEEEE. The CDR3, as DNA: TGTGCCAGCAGGCACCAGGGGAAGCCTGAAGCTTTCTTT. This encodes CASRHQGKPEAFF.

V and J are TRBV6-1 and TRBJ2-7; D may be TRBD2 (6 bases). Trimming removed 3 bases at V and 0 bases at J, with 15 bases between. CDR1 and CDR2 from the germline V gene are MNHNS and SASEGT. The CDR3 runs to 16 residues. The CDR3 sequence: CASSDEFGGSSYEQYF. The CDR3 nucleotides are TGTGCCAGCAGTGATGAGTTTGGGGGGAGCTCCTACGAGCAGTACTTC.

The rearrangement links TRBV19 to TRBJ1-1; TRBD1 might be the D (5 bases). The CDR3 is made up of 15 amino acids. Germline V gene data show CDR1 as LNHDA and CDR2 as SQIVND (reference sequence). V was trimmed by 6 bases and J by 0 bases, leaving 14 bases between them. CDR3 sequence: CASSRSGVLNTEAFF. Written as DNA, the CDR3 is TGTGCCAGTAGCAGGTCGGGGGTGCTGAACACTGAAGCTTTCTTT.

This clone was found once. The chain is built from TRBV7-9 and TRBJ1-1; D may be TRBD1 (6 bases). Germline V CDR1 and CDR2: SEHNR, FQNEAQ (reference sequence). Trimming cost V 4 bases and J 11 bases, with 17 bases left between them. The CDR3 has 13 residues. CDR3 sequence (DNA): TGTGCCAGCAGCTCTTGGACAGCCCCGGACGCTTTCTTT. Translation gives CASSSWTAPDAFF.

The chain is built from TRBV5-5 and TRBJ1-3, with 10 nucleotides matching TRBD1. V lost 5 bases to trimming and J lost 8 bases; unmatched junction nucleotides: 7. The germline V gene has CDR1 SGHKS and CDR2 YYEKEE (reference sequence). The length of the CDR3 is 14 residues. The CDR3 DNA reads TGTGCCAGCAGGCAAGGACAGGGGGAGGACACCATATATTTT. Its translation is CASRQGQGEDTIYF.